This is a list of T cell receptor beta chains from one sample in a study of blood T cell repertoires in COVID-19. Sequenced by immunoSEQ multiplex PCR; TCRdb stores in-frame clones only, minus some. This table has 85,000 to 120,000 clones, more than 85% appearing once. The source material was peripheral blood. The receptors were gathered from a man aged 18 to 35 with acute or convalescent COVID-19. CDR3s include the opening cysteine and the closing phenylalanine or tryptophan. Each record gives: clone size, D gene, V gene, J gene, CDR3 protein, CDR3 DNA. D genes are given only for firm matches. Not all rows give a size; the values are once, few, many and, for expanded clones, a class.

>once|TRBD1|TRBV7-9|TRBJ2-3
CASMYRGTDTQYF
TGTGCCAGCATGTACAGGGGAACAGATACGCAGTATTTT
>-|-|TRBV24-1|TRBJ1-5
CATSDSGVGRASNQPQHF
TGTGCCACCAGTGATTCGGGTGTGGGCAGGGCCTCCAATCAGCCCCAGCATTTT
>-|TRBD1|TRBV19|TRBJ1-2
CASSIFGQGAGYGYTF
TGTGCCAGTAGTATTTTCGGCCAGGGGGCAGGCTATGGCTACACCTTC
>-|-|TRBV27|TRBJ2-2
CASSLPAGELFF
TGTGCCAGCAGTCTTCCCGCGGGGGAGCTGTTTTTT
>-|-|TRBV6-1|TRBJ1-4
CASSEIRQGGEKLFF
TGTGCCAGCAGTGAAATACGGCAGGGCGGTGAAAAACTGTTTTTT
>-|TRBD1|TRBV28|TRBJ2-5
CASSLLGTGFQETQYF
TGTGCCAGCAGTTTACTCGGGACAGGGTTTCAAGAGACCCAGTACTTC
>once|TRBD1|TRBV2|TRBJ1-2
CAGGQTNYGYTF
TGTGCCGGGGGACAGACGAACTATGGCTACACCTTC
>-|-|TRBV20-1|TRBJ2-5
CSASSRATLQETQYF
TGCAGTGCTAGTTCGAGAGCGACCCTCCAAGAGACCCAGTACTTC
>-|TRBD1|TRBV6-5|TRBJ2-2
CASSRDRLFTGELFF
TGTGCCAGCAGTAGGGACAGGTTATTTACCGGGGAGCTGTTTTTT
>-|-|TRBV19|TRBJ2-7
CASSVPRRPHEQYF
TGTGCCAGTAGTGTTCCAAGGAGGCCCCACGAGCAGTACTTC
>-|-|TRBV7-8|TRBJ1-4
CASSLRDTNEKLFF
TGTGCCAGCAGCTTACGGGACACCAATGAAAAACTGTTTTTT
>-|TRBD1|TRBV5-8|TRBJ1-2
CASSRGQDGYGYTF
TGTGCCAGCAGTCGGGGACAGGATGGTTATGGCTACACCTTC
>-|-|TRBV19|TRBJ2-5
CASSDLDFSKETQYF
TGTGCCAGTAGCGATTTGGACTTTTCAAAGGAGACCCAGTACTTC
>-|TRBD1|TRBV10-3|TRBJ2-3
CAISEDRGRTDTQYF
TGTGCCATCAGTGAGGACAGGGGGCGAACAGATACGCAGTATTTT
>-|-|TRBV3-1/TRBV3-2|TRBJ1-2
CASSQFGGTNYGYTF
TGTGCCAGCAGCCAATTTGGAGGGACTAACTATGGCTACACCTTC
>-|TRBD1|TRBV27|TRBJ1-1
CASSAGTGVGEAFF
TGTGCCAGCAGTGCCGGGACAGGGGTCGGTGAAGCTTTCTTT
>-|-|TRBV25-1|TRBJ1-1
CASSRGTEAFF
TGTGCCAGCAGCAGGGGCACTGAAGCTTTCTTT
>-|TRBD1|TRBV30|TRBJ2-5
CAWSQGQHVQETQYF
TGTGCCTGGAGTCAGGGACAGCATGTACAAGAGACCCAGTACTTC
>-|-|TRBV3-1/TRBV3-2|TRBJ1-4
CASSHASGGGAIWEKLFF
TGTGCCAGCAGCCACGCATCTGGGGGGGGCGCGATTTGGGAAAAACTGTTTTTT
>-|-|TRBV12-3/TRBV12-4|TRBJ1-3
CASTRGSGNTIYF
TGTGCCAGCACCCGTGGTAGCGGAAACACCATATATTTT
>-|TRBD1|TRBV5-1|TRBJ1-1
CASSFVYRGNTEAFF
TGCGCCAGCAGCTTCGTCTACAGGGGGAACACTGAAGCTTTCTTT
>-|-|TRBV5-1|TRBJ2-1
CASRSLSSYNEQFF
TGCGCCAGCAGAAGCCTGAGCTCCTACAATGAGCAGTTCTTC
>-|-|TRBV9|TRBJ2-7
CASSVGGGAPYEQYF
TGTGCCAGCAGCGTAGGAGGGGGGGCCCCCTACGAGCAGTACTTC
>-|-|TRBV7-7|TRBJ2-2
CASSLAVQGLPNTGELFF
TGTGCCAGCAGCTTAGCGGTCCAGGGCCTGCCGAACACCGGGGAGCTGTTTTTT
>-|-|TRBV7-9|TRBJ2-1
CASPSTAGNEQFF
TGTGCCAGCCCCTCAACGGCAGGTAATGAGCAGTTCTTC
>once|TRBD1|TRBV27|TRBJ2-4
CASSFDRGLPNIQYF
TGTGCCAGCAGTTTCGACAGGGGGCTGCCAAACATTCAGTACTTC
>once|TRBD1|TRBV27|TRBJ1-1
CASSLPGTGAEAFF
TGTGCCAGCAGTTTGCCTGGGACAGGGGCTGAAGCTTTCTTT
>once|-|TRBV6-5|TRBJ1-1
CASSYSDSTNTEAFF
TGTGCCAGCAGTTACTCGGACAGTACGAACACTGAAGCTTTCTTT
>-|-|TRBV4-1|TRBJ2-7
CASSAQQGYEQYF
TGCGCCAGCAGCGCCCAACAGGGTTACGAGCAGTACTTC
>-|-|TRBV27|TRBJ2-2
CASSLTPSNTGELFF
TGTGCCAGCAGTCTGACACCTTCGAACACCGGGGAGCTGTTTTTT
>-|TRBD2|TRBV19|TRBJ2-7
CASSIEGTSGFYEQYF
TGTGCCAGTAGTATAGAGGGGACTAGCGGGTTCTACGAGCAGTACTTC
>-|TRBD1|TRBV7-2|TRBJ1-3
CASRDRVAGNTIYF
TGTGCCAGCAGGGACAGGGTCGCTGGAAACACCATATATTTT
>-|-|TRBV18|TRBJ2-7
CASSPPSAGFNEQYF
TGTGCCAGCTCACCACCTTCGGCAGGGTTTAACGAGCAGTACTTC
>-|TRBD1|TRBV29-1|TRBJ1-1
CSVQQGANTEAFF
TGCAGCGTTCAACAGGGGGCAAATACTGAAGCTTTCTTT
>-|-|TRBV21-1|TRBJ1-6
CASTGERHAYNSPLHF
TGTGCCAGCACAGGGGAACGGCATGCCTATAATTCACCCCTCCACTTT